Sequencing of this T cell receptor (beta chain) was carried out in a study of shared clonotypes between healthy human individuals. In the naive CD8 group, cells lacked CD45RO and were positively selected for CCR7, so terminally differentiated effector memory CD45RA+ cells were left out. The study, taken as a whole, reports: Memory subsets had estimated richness that was generally smaller than that of naive subsets.

This clone was observed once. Its antigen is unidentified. The germline V gene has CDR1 SGHRS and CDR2 YFSETQ. The CDR3 has 15 residues. Trimming removed 0 bases from V and 4 bases from J, with 14 bases in between. Libraries were prepared by immunoSEQ multiplex PCR; TCRdb keeps only in-frame clonotypes and omits some of them. The sample holds about 2 million clones; less than 95% are singletons and the top ten take 1.2%. The sample consisted of naive CD8+ T cells sorted from blood. The TCR sequence derives from a man aged 18 to 29 in good health. The J gene is TRBJ2-7, the V gene TRBV5-1; D ambiguous. The CDR3 coding sequence is TGCGCCAGCAGCTTGGCCATTTTAGGAGAGTACGAGCAGTACTTC. Translated: CASSLAILGEYEQYF.